These 21 T cell receptor beta chains were all obtained from the same sample, sequenced in a study of OX40 agonist ivuxolimab in advanced cancers. Repertoires were generated with immunoSEQ multiplex PCR, while TCRdb's copy carries only in-frame clones and drops some. The top ten clones hold approximately 2.8% of a sample with approximately 57,000 clones, 65% to 85% of them seen once. Sequences were derived from CD4+ or CD8+ T cells sorted from blood, sampled in a trial of the OX40 agonist ivuxolimab. The receptors derive from an adult with an advanced solid tumor such as melanoma, head and neck, liver or kidney cancer.

The sample holds one count of this clone. Other DNA sequences within the sample encode an identical CDR3. J is TRBJ1-2 and V is TRBV6-1; 12 positions agree with TRBD1. The germline gives CDR1 MNHNS, CDR2 SASEGT. Trimming took 3 bases from V and 10 from J; bases not matched to a gene: 18. This CDR3 is 18 amino acids long. CDR3 in DNA: TGTGCCAGCAGTGAGGTAGGGGACAGGGGGCGAGGGTCGGTAGACTACACCTTC. It yields the protein CASSEVGDRGRGSVDYTF.

V is TRBV14 and J is TRBJ2-1; 8 nucleotides match TRBD2. The CDR3 spans 21 residues. V was clipped by 1 base and J by 6 bases; unmatched bases: 23. The V gene's germline CDR1 is SGHDN and CDR2 FVKESK. The CDR3 DNA is TGTGCCAGCAGCCAAGTAGGGACATTTAGCGGGGAGCTACCCAACGGCAATGAGCAGTTCTTC. The encoded protein is CASSQVGTFSGELPNGNEQFF.

This sequence joins TRBV5-5 and TRBJ2-5, with 15 bases lining up with TRBD2. J lost 5 bases, V lost 4 bases, and 9 bases had no gene match. This CDR3 has 17 amino acids. Germline V gene data show CDR1 as SGHKS and CDR2 as YYEKEE (reference sequence). The CDR3 DNA sequence: TGTGCCAGCAGCCTTCTGGGACTAGCGGGAGGACGGGAGACCCAGTACTTC. It specifies CASSLLGLAGGRETQYF.

This clone was seen just once. The chain employs TRBV7-8 and TRBJ2-5; 9 bases are shared with TRBD2. The CDR3 extends over 15 amino acids. Per the germline V gene, CDR1 is SGHVS and CDR2 is FQNEAQ. Germline trimming cut 5 bases from V and 3 bases from J; bases unmatched to any gene: 7. The CDR3 here is CASSPLSGRKETQYF. In DNA, the CDR3 is TGTGCCAGCAGCCCCCTTAGCGGGAGAAAAGAGACCCAGTACTTC.

The chain has TRBV5-8 and TRBJ1-4; no firm D call. In germline, CDR1 is SGHTS, CDR2 YDEGEE. V lost 2 bases to trimming and J lost 6 bases, with 11 bases between them. The CDR3 runs to 14 residues. This chain's CDR3 is CASSFRISDEKLFF. As DNA, the CDR3 is TGTGCCAGCAGCTTTAGGATCTCCGATGAAAAACTGTTTTTT.

This chain connects TRBV10-3 to TRBJ1-2; TRBD1 is a possible D gene (5 bases). Germline CDR1 ENHRY, CDR2 SYGVKD. The CDR3 loop spans 14 amino acids. V dropped 5 bases and J dropped 0 bases, with 10 bases sitting between them. CDR3 protein: CAISPGGANYGYTF. CDR3 nucleotide sequence: TGTGCCATCAGTCCCGGGGGGGCTAACTATGGCTACACCTTC.

The V gene is TRBV4-2, the J gene TRBJ2-7; D might be TRBD2 (5 bases). This CDR3 has 15 residues. With 1 base removed from V and 2 bases from J, the gap between germline ends came to 12 bases. Germline CDR1 reads LGHNA; CDR2 reads YNFKEQ. The CDR3 region is CASSQAGGPPYEQYF. The CDR3 nucleotides read TGTGCCAGCAGCCAAGCTGGCGGGCCCCCCTACGAGCAGTACTTC.

This clone came up a few times. This chain connects TRBV6-1 to TRBJ1-4; no clear D gene. The V gene lost 0 bases and the J gene lost 10 bases, with 6 bases spanning the gap. The CDR3 is 12 amino acids. From germline, CDR1 is MNHNS and CDR2 SASEGT. The CDR3, as DNA: TGTGCCAGCAGTGAAGCGGTAGGAAAACTGTTTTTT. The encoded protein is CASSEAVGKLFF.

This chain connects TRBV6-1 to TRBJ2-7; the D gene is possibly TRBD1 (6 bases). There are 14 residues in the CDR3. Trimming stripped 5 bases from V and 6 bases from J, with 17 bases between. In germline, CDR1 is MNHNS, CDR2 SASEGT. CDR3 sequence (DNA): TGTGCCAGCAGTCGGGACATCGGGCTCTCCGAGCAGTACTTC. Its translation: CASSRDIGLSEQYF.

The V gene is TRBV6-5, the J gene TRBJ2-3; D is ambiguous. CDR3 length: 13 amino acids. Germline CDR1 and CDR2: MNHEY and SVGAGI. V lost 6 bases, J lost 0 bases, and 7 bases lay in between. In nucleotides, the CDR3 is TGTGCCAGCAGGGCCCCTAGCACAGATACGCAGTATTTT. This encodes CASRAPSTDTQYF.

V usage is TRBV7-9 and J usage is TRBJ2-1; the D call may be TRBD1 or TRBD2 (5 bases each). CDR3 length: 13 amino acids. Germline CDR1 and CDR2: SEHNR and FQNEAQ (reference sequence). Between the trimmed V and J ends, which lost 5 bases and 5 bases, there was a span of 10 bases. CDR3 protein: CASSPGADNEQFF. The CDR3 region has the DNA TGTGCCAGCAGCCCCGGGGCTGACAATGAGCAGTTCTTC.

The V gene is TRBV5-4, the J gene TRBJ2-3, with TRBD1 matching over 7 bases. The CDR3 is made up of 17 amino acids. CDR1 and CDR2 (germline): SGHNT, YYREEE (reference sequence). With 4 bases clipped from V and 2 bases from J, the junction kept 13 bases outside the gene matches. CDR3 amino acids: CASSPRPGQRYTDTQYF. In DNA form, the CDR3 reads TGTGCCAGCAGCCCAAGACCGGGACAGAGATACACAGATACGCAGTATTTT.

The sample holds a few counts of this clone. The chain employs TRBV10-3 and TRBJ2-7; TRBD2 matches at 10 bases. CDR1 and CDR2 from the germline V gene are ENHRY and SYGVKD. This CDR3 is built from 14 residues. V shed 6 bases, J shed 7 bases, and the junction held 9 bases outside the gene matches. The CDR3 loop reads CAIRSGRAGGEQYF. The CDR3 bases are TGTGCCATCAGAAGCGGGAGGGCCGGGGGAGAGCAGTACTTC.

V usage is TRBV18 and J usage is TRBJ2-7; D ambiguous. This CDR3 is 14 amino acids long. Deletions cut 0 bases from V and 6 bases from J, with 12 bases between. Germline-derived CDR1 and CDR2 are KGHSH and LQKENI. The CDR3 bases are TGTGCCAGCTCACCACCCCCCTTGAGTTTCGAGCAGTACTTC. Amino acid sequence: CASSPPPLSFEQYF.

The chain is built from TRBV5-8 and TRBJ1-1, with D possibly being TRBD1 (6 bases). Germline CDR1 SGHTS, CDR2 YDEGEE. With 2 bases removed from V and 1 base from J, the gap between germline ends came to 9 bases. The CDR3 totals 14 residues. CDR3 nucleotide sequence: TGTGCCAGCAGCTTTCGGACAGCGAACACTGAAGCTTTCTTT. Encoded protein: CASSFRTANTEAFF.

The rearrangement joins TRBV29-1 to TRBJ2-7; D uncertain. Trimming removed 4 bases at V and 7 bases at J, with 11 bases between. CDR3 length: 11 amino acids. The germline CDR1 and CDR2 sequences are SQVTM and ANQGSEA. In DNA form, the CDR3 reads TGCAGCGTTGGCACCGGGTCTGAGCAGTACTTC. Translation gives CSVGTGSEQYF.

V usage is TRBV7-7 and J usage is TRBJ2-5; TRBD1 agrees at 7 bases. Trimming removed 5 bases from V and 4 bases from J; junction bases left unmatched: 7. Per the germline V gene, CDR1 is SSHAT and CDR2 is FNYEAQ (reference sequence). The CDR3 is 14 residues long. The CDR3 DNA sequence: TGTGCCAGCAGCCCCGGACAGGTCCGAGAGACCCAGTACTTC. Residues: CASSPGQVRETQYF.

The chain recombines TRBV18 with TRBJ2-4; 9 bases map to TRBD1. The V segment lost 5 bases and the J segment 9 bases; nucleotides outside the gene matches: 11. Germline V gene lookup returns CDR1 KGHSH and CDR2 LQKENI. The CDR3 contains 15 residues. Written as DNA, the CDR3 is TGTGCCAGCTCATCCGGGACAGGGTTATTGATCATTCAGTACTTC. Amino acid sequence: CASSSGTGLLIIQYF.

The rearrangement uses TRBV7-8 and TRBJ2-5; D call uncertain. V lost 1 base and J lost 5, with 11 bases in between. From germline, CDR1 is SGHVS and CDR2 FQNEAQ. The length of the CDR3 is 14 residues. The CDR3, as DNA: TGTGCCAGCAGCTTAGTGGGTGAAATCGAGACCCAGTACTTC. The encoded protein is CASSLVGEIETQYF.

The rearrangement links TRBV29-1 to TRBJ2-5; tentatively, D is TRBD1 (7 bases). V was shortened by 4 bases and J by 4 bases, with 13 bases between the two germline ends. There are 13 residues in the CDR3. In germline, CDR1 is SQVTM, CDR2 ANQGSEA. This CDR3 reads CSVVRQGLETQYF. DNA for the CDR3: TGCAGCGTTGTCAGACAGGGACTAGAGACCCAGTACTTC.

The chain uses TRBV6-7 and TRBJ1-4, with 7 nucleotides matching TRBD1. TRBV6-7 is an ORF, and what it does is uncertain. The CDR3 covers 21 residues. With 2 bases clipped from V and 4 bases from J, the junction kept 22 bases outside the gene matches. CDR3 nucleotides: TGTGCCAGCAGTTACCGGCTCAGAACGACAGGGAGATTGGGGAATAATGAAAAACTGTTTTTT. Translating gives CASSYRLRTTGRLGNNEKLFF.